One sample yielded the 32 T cell receptor beta chains listed below, sequenced in a study of regulatory T cells in long-lasting Graves disease. This sample's time point: newly diagnosed GD, antithyroid drugs for less than 3 months. Generation of the TCR library employed RNA extracted from PBMCs. Investigators prepared the TCR beta libraries by applying iRepertoire HTBI primers and Arm-PCR of CDR3 regions. TCRdb ran MiXCR on the multiplex PCR reads and lists one entry per CDR3 protein. Of a few hundred thousand distinct CDR3 sequences in the sample, roughly 18% were seen once. These data also formed part of another study, on T cells in Graves' hyperthyroidism and ophthalmopathy.

Sequencing was performed on peripheral blood mononuclear cells (PBMCs), taken at new diagnosis, from a patient treated with antithyroid drugs. The receptors were sampled from a woman in her thirties with Graves disease.

This clonotype was observed at least ten times. The gene calls are TRBV29-1 and TRBJ1-1; weak D call: TRBD1 (6 bases). The ends were cut back, 4 bases at V and 4 bases at J, with 13 bases in the middle. CDR3 length: 13 amino acids. Per germline, CDR1 SQVTM and CDR2 ANQGSEA. CDR3 coding DNA: TGCAGCGTTGGAGAGCAACAGGGCACTGAAGCTTTCTTT. This translates into CSVGEQQGTEAFF.

This clonotype was seen repeatedly, ten times or more. The chain employs TRBV20-1 and TRBJ2-7, with D tentatively TRBD1 or TRBD2 (5 bases each). V lost 7 bases, J lost 2 bases, and 12 bases lay in between. Looked up from germline, CDR1 is DFQATT and CDR2 is SNEGSKA (reference sequence). The CDR3 contains 12 residues. The CDR3: CSVALGAYEQYF. In DNA form, the CDR3 reads TGCAGTGTGGCACTGGGGGCCTACGAGCAGTACTTC.

Of note for this clonotype: A far bigger clonotype differs at one base, so this is likely a read error. The CDR3 sequence: CASSLGAGLPYNEQFF. CDR3 DNA: TGTGCCAGCAGTTTAGGGGCAGGGTTACCCTACAATGAGCAGTTCTTC. The V call is TRBV5-4, the J call TRBJ2-1; possible D gene TRBD1, 5 bases. Germline loops: CDR1 SGHNT, CDR2 YYREEE (reference sequence). The CDR3 sequence is 16 residues long. V was trimmed by 5 bases and J by 2 bases, leaving 17 bases between them. The full variable domain, completed using reference TRBV5-4 and TRBJ2-1, is ETGVTQSPTHLIKTRGQQVTLRCSSQSGHNTVSWYQQALGQGPQFIFQYYREEENGRGNFPPRFSGLQFPNYSSELNVNALELDDSALYLCASSLGAGLPYNEQFFGPGTRLTVL.

This clonotype was seen a handful of times. The chain uses TRBV20-1 and TRBJ2-3; TRBD2 matches 11 bases. V shed 1 base, J shed 0 bases, and the junction held 6 bases outside the gene matches. Germline loops: CDR1 DFQATT, CDR2 SNEGSKA (reference sequence). The length of the CDR3 is 17 residues. CDR3 amino acids: CSARGSSGGASTDTQYF. Written as DNA, the CDR3 is TGCAGTGCTAGAGGGAGTAGCGGGGGGGCCAGCACAGATACGCAGTATTTT.

This clonotype was seen at least ten times. The chain links TRBV3-1 to TRBJ2-3, with D uncertain. Trimming stripped 1 base from V and 0 bases from J, with 5 bases between. Germline lookup yields CDR1 LGHDT and CDR2 YNNKEL (reference sequence). The CDR3 contains 14 residues. The CDR3 bases are TGTGCCAGCAGCCAAGGACTTAGCACAGATACGCAGTATTTT. Translated: CASSQGLSTDTQYF.

This clonotype was counted ten times or more. V usage is TRBV5-6 and J usage is TRBJ2-2; TRBD1 is a possible D gene (5 bases). The CDR3 loop spans 14 amino acids. Germline assignment: CDR1 SGHDT and CDR2 YYEEEE. V was shortened by 4 bases and J by 0 bases, with 7 bases between the two germline ends. The CDR3 here is CASSLDTNTGELFF. Written as DNA, the CDR3 is TGTGCCAGCAGCCTGGACACGAACACCGGGGAGCTGTTTTTT.

As concerns this clonotype: A far larger clone lies a single base away; this is likely a read error. This rearrangement joins TRBV6-2 or TRBV6-3 to TRBJ1-1, with 7 nucleotides matching TRBD1. From germline, CDR1 is MNHEY and CDR2 SVGEGT. Trimming took 2 bases from V and 4 from J; bases not matched to a gene: 4. The CDR3 is 14 residues long. The CDR3 region has the DNA TGTGCCAGCAGTTACAGGCCAGGGGGCACTGAAGCTTTCTTT. It codes for CASSYRPGGTEAFF.

The chain joins TRBV25-1 to TRBJ2-7, with 9 nucleotides matching TRBD1. CDR3 length: 14 residues. Germline values: CDR1 MGHDK, CDR2 SYGVNS. V lost 5 bases, J lost 6 bases, and 8 bases stayed unmatched. CDR3 nucleotide sequence: TGTGCCAGCAGTAAACCGGGACAGGGTTTCGAGCAGTACTTC. Protein: CASSKPGQGFEQYF.

This chain links TRBV11-2 with TRBJ2-1; 11 bases are shared with TRBD1. TRBJ2-3 matches the DNA end more closely, so the J call is doubtful. The CDR3 is made up of 13 amino acids. CDR1 is SGHAT and CDR2 is FQNNGV in the germline V gene. The CDR3 DNA follows: TGTGCCAGCAGTACCGGGACAGGGGGAACGCAGTATTTT. Its protein is CASSTGTGGTQYF.

Turning to this clonotype: This may arise from a read error, as a much more abundant clone is one base away. Since the CDR3 does not end with the conserved phenylalanine or tryptophan, this likely comes from a read error. J is TRBJ1-1 and V is TRBV20-1; D is perhaps TRBD1 (5 bases). Trimming shortened V by 3 bases and J by 4 bases, and 15 bases separated the two germline ends. Per germline, CDR1 DFQATT and CDR2 SNEGSKA (reference sequence). The CDR3 is 14 amino acids. CDR3 region: CSASQTVRGTEAFL. As DNA, the CDR3 is TGCAGTGCTAGCCAGACAGTAAGGGGCACTGAAGCTTTCTTG.

This clonotype was counted at least ten times. The chain links TRBV10-3 to TRBJ2-2; the D gene is possibly TRBD1 (5 bases). CDR1 ENHRY and CDR2 SYGVKD come from the germline V gene. This CDR3 contains 16 residues. Trimming took 0 bases from V and 1 from J, leaving 9 bases between them. In DNA form, the CDR3 reads TGTGCCATCAGTGAGTCGGGCAGGGAGAACACCGGGGAGCTGTTTTTT. Translating gives CAISESGRENTGELFF.

This clonotype was counted at least ten times. Relative to the germline gene, one junction end is altered; a read error may explain this. This chain uses TRBV5-1 with TRBJ1-1; maybe TRBD1 (6 bases). The CDR3 has 15 residues. Germline V gives CDR1 SGHRS, CDR2 YFSETQ. The CDR3 protein is CASSFWDKVNTEAFF. The DNA of the CDR3 is TGTGCCAGCAGCTTCTGGGACAAGGTGAACACTGAAGCTTTCTTT.

This clonotype was seen ten or more times. The chain has TRBV29-1 and TRBJ1-3; TRBD1 matches 8 bases. The CDR3 consists of 15 residues. Germline V CDR1 and CDR2: SQVTM, ANQGSEA. Germline trimming cut 4 bases from V and 0 bases from J; bases unmatched to any gene: 5. CDR3 coding DNA: TGCAGCGTTGTGGGACAGGCGAGCTCTGGAAACACCATATATTTT. It encodes CSVVGQASSGNTIYF.

This clonotype was counted at least ten times. The V and J genes are TRBV2 and TRBJ2-7; D ambiguous. The V end was cut by 5 bases, the J end by 3 bases, with 14 bases between. This CDR3 comprises 14 residues. Germline loops: CDR1 SNHLY, CDR2 FYNNEI. This CDR3 is CASSLPAKGYEQYF. In DNA form, the CDR3 reads TGTGCCAGCAGTCTCCCGGCGAAGGGCTACGAGCAGTACTTC.

This rearrangement joins TRBV25-1 to TRBJ2-1, with 7 bases identical to TRBD1. The J call is doubtful: the DNA matches TRBJ2-5 better. In germline, CDR1 is MGHDK, CDR2 SYGVNS. The CDR3 length is 15 residues. As DNA, the CDR3 is TGTGCCAGCAGTGATCCGGGACAGTATTCCGAGACCCAGTACTTC. This translates into CASSDPGQYSETQYF.

This clonotype was counted ten times or more. The V gene is TRBV6-2 or TRBV6-3, the J gene TRBJ1-1; D is perhaps TRBD1 (6 bases). V lost 2 bases and J lost 4, with 14 bases in between. Looked up from germline, CDR1 is MNHEY and CDR2 is SVGEGT. The CDR3 totals 15 residues. CDR3 in amino acids: CASSYPDRQSTEAFF. CDR3 nucleotides: TGTGCCAGCAGTTACCCGGACAGACAAAGCACTGAAGCTTTCTTT.

Note on this clonotype: Possible read error: a much larger clone is one base away. J is TRBJ2-5 and V is TRBV19; D perhaps matches TRBD1 (6 bases). Germline loops: CDR1 LNHDA, CDR2 SQIVND (reference sequence). Trimming left V 8 bases short and J 5 bases short, with 15 bases between. The CDR3 is made up of 13 amino acids. This CDR3 reads CASGGQSRETQYF. CDR3 in DNA: TGTGCCAGTGGTGGACAGAGTAGGGAGACCCAGTACTTC.

The rearrangement uses TRBV6-2 or TRBV6-3 and TRBJ1-3; D gene uncertain. V lost 5 bases and J lost 4, with 12 bases in between. Germline V lookup: CDR1 MNHEY, CDR2 SVGEGT. The CDR3 is 14 residues long. This chain's CDR3 is CASSPRTGGNTIYF. Written as DNA, the CDR3 is TGTGCCAGCAGTCCTCGGACCGGGGGAAACACCATATATTTT.

As regards this clonotype: The conserved final phenylalanine or tryptophan is absent from the CDR3, which likely points to a read error. The chain links TRBV5-1 to TRBJ1-1; D perhaps matches TRBD1 (5 bases). V gave up 4 bases and J gave up 2 bases, with 18 bases separating them. CDR1 and CDR2 from the germline V gene are SGHRS and YFSETQ. This CDR3 is built from 16 residues. CDR3 region: CASSPGNSRGNTEAFM. The CDR3 DNA follows: TGCGCCAGCAGCCCAGGAAACTCGAGGGGTAACACTGAAGCTTTCATG.

This clonotype occurred a few times. The rearrangement links TRBV28 to TRBJ2-5; D is perhaps TRBD2 (5 bases). The ends were cut back, 0 bases at V and 3 bases at J, with 8 bases in the middle. CDR3 length: 14 residues. Germline values: CDR1 MDHEN, CDR2 SYDVKM. The CDR3 nucleotides read TGTGCCAGCAGTTTATGGAGCGGAAAAGAGACCCAGTACTTC. This codes for CASSLWSGKETQYF.

This clonotype has a count of ten or more. This chain uses TRBV20-1 with TRBJ2-7; unclear D gene. V lost 3 bases to trimming and J lost 2 bases, with 5 bases between them. The CDR3 sequence is 11 residues long. Germline V gene sequence: CDR1 DFQATT, CDR2 SNEGSKA (reference sequence). The CDR3 sequence: CSARPAYEQYF. CDR3 bases: TGCAGTGCTAGGCCGGCCTACGAGCAGTACTTC.

As concerns this clonotype: Being one base from a much bigger clone, this may be a read error. The chain uses TRBV6-1 and TRBJ1-1, with 11 bases that match TRBD1. The CDR3 has 14 residues. V shed 5 bases and J 6 bases; nucleotides not matched to a gene: 5. The germline V gene encodes CDR1 MNHNS and CDR2 SASEGT. The CDR3 spells CASSRTGGDPEAFF. The CDR3 DNA is TGTGCCAGCAGTCGGACAGGGGGCGACCCTGAAGCTTTCTTT.

As for this clonotype: With only one base between it and a far larger clone, this is likely a read error. The chain employs TRBV13 and TRBJ2-1; 7 bases are shared with TRBD1. This CDR3 has 14 amino acids. Germline CDR1 and CDR2: PRHDT and FYEKMQ (reference sequence). V gave up 5 bases and J gave up 10 bases; unmatched junction bases: 11. CDR3 amino acids: CASSPRQGPYEQFF. The CDR3 bases are TGTGCCAGCAGCCCACGACAGGGACCCTACGAGCAGTTCTTC.

This clonotype came up many times. The V call is TRBV20-1, the J call TRBJ1-2; TRBD1 matches at 8 bases. The V segment lost 3 bases and the J segment 1 base; nucleotides outside the gene matches: 7. The germline CDR1 and CDR2 sequences are DFQATT and SNEGSKA (reference sequence). This CDR3 spans 15 amino acids. CDR3: CSASHLGQGNYGYTF. For the CDR3, the DNA is TGCAGTGCTAGCCACCTAGGACAGGGTAACTATGGCTACACCTTC.

This clonotype was seen ten or more times. The chain couples TRBV9 to TRBJ1-1; possible D gene TRBD1, 6 bases. Trimming left V 3 bases short and J 0 bases short, with 9 bases between. CDR3 length: 14 residues. Germline loops: CDR1 SGDLS, CDR2 YYNGEE. Written as DNA, the CDR3 is TGTGCCAGCAGCGGTGGGGGCGTGAACACTGAAGCTTTCTTT. Encoded protein: CASSGGGVNTEAFF. Full variable domain (remainder filled in from reference TRBV9 and TRBJ1-1): DSGVTQTPKHLITATGQRVTLRCSPRSGDLSVYWYQQSLDQGLQFLIQYYNGEERAKGNILERFSAQQFPDLHSELNLSSLELGDSALYFCASSGGGVNTEAFFGQGTRLTVV.

This clonotype has ten or more counts. This chain connects TRBV18 to TRBJ2-2; 7 bases fit TRBD2. The CDR3 sequence is 15 residues long. V was pared by 3 bases and J by 0 bases, with 1 base of the junction left unmatched. The germline CDR1 and CDR2 sequences are KGHSH and LQKENI. The chain's CDR3 is CASSPGLPNTGELFF. CDR3 coding DNA: TGTGCCAGCTCACCGGGACTACCGAACACCGGGGAGCTGTTTTTT. The variable domain in full, with the rest retrieved from reference TRBV18 and TRBJ2-2, is NAGVMQNPRHLVRRRGQEARLRCSPMKGHSHVYWYRQLPEEGLKFMVYLQKENIIDESGMPKERFSAEFPKEGPSILRIQQVVRGDSAAYFCASSPGLPNTGELFFGEGSRLTVL.

This clonotype has a count of ten or more. CDR3 region: CASSLMMRDTGELFF. CDR3 DNA: TGCGCCAGCAGCTTAATGATGAGGGACACCGGGGAGCTGTTTTTT. The chain carries TRBV5-1 and TRBJ2-2, with D possibly TRBD2 on 5 matching bases. From germline, CDR1 is SGHRS and CDR2 YFSETQ. The CDR3 contains 15 residues. Trimming took off 2 bases at V and 3 bases at J, with 11 bases between the two ends.

Comments on this clonotype: A clone one base away is much larger, so this may be a read error. The CDR3 nucleotides read TGTGCCAGCAGTTGGGACAGGGGGATTCATGGCTACACCTTC. Its translation is CASSWDRGIHGYTF. The chain carries TRBV6-5 and TRBJ1-2; 11 nucleotides line up with TRBD1. In germline, CDR1 is MNHEY, CDR2 SVGAGI. V lost 4 bases and J lost 6; bases outside the gene matches: 4. The length of the CDR3 is 14 residues.

This clonotype was seen only a few times. Compared with germline, one end of the junction differs, possibly owing to a read error. This chain uses TRBV6-2 or TRBV6-3 with TRBJ1-4; no firm D call. CDR1 and CDR2 (germline): MNHEY, SVGEGT. There are 14 residues in the CDR3. The CDR3 protein is CAGSEHGSEEKLFF. In DNA form, the CDR3 reads TGTGCCGGCAGTGAACATGGCAGCGAGGAAAAACTGTTTTTT.

The chain uses TRBV6-2 or TRBV6-3 and TRBJ1-1; D perhaps matches TRBD1 (5 bases). With 7 bases removed from V and 7 bases from J, the gap between germline ends came to 13 bases. The CDR3 sequence is 12 residues long. CDR1 and CDR2 from the germline V gene are MNHEY and SVGEGT. The CDR3 loop reads CASIDGAGEAFF. CDR3 in DNA: TGTGCCAGCATTGACGGGGCCGGTGAAGCTTTCTTT.

Many counts were recorded for this clonotype. The genes are TRBV2 and TRBJ1-1, with D possibly TRBD1 on 6 matching bases. Trimming removed 1 base at V and 5 bases at J, with 17 bases between. Germline CDR1 is SNHLY and CDR2 is FYNNEI. The CDR3 is made up of 16 amino acids. The CDR3, as DNA: TGTGCCAGCAGTGAAGAGAGGCCACAGGGTGGGACTGAAGCTTTCTTT. The encoded protein is CASSEERPQGGTEAFF.

This clonotype was counted between two and nine times. CDR3 DNA sequence: TGTGCCAGTACAAGTGACGTTGCGAACACCGGGGAGCTGTTTTTT. Encoded protein: CASTSDVANTGELFF. The gene calls are TRBV19 and TRBJ2-2; no clear D. The CDR3 consists of 15 residues. Germline V gene lookup returns CDR1 LNHDA and CDR2 SQIVND (reference sequence). Between the trimmed V and J ends, which lost 7 bases and 0 bases, there was a span of 12 bases.